This entry lists 25 T cell receptor beta chains sequenced from one sample in a study of T cells after yellow fever vaccination. TCRdb passed the 5' RACE reads through MiXCR, listing each CDR3 protein once. The repertoire has about 320,000 distinct CDR3 sequences, 3.5% to 4.5% of them found once; the top ten carry roughly 21%. Material: PBMCs, obtained 15 days after the yellow fever booster vaccination. These TCRs come from a man aged 18 to 35 who received the YFV17D yellow fever vaccine.

This clonotype has ten or more counts. The rearrangement links TRBV4-1 to TRBJ1-4; 7 bases fit TRBD1. The CDR3 covers 13 residues. Germline CDR1 MGHRA, CDR2 YSYEKL. After removal of 2 bases from V and 8 bases from J, the junction contained 2 bases not matched to a gene. The CDR3, as DNA: TGCGCCAGCAGCCAAACCAGGGGGGAAAAACTGTTTTTT. Translating it yields CASSQTRGEKLFF.

This clonotype occurred a few times. The chain uses TRBV3-1 and TRBJ1-5, with D perhaps TRBD1 (5 bases). CDR3 length: 14 amino acids. The ends were cut back, 2 bases at V and 9 bases at J, with 14 bases in the middle. Germline V gene lookup returns CDR1 LGHDT and CDR2 YNNKEL (reference sequence). The CDR3 here is CASSQQGITGPQHF. CDR3 DNA: TGTGCCAGCAGCCAACAGGGAATTACAGGGCCCCAGCATTTT.

Ten or more counts support this clonotype. This chain connects TRBV7-2 to TRBJ2-3, with TRBD1 matching 9 bases. CDR1 and CDR2 (germline): SGHTA, FQGNSA. Trimming took 5 bases from V and 7 from J; bases not matched to a gene: 4. This CDR3 is 13 amino acids long. CDR3 in amino acids: CASSADRGNTQYF. In DNA form, the CDR3 reads TGTGCCAGCAGCGCCGACAGGGGGAATACGCAGTATTTT.

In this sample, this clonotype turned up once. This may be a read error: a much more frequent sequence differs by one nucleotide. V usage is TRBV6-5 and J usage is TRBJ1-2; no clear D gene. The CDR3 length is 15 residues. Germline lookup yields CDR1 MNHEY and CDR2 SVGAGI. V was pared by 0 bases and J by 9 bases, with 17 bases between. The chain's CDR3 is CASSYSGPSSLSYTF. For the CDR3, the DNA is TGTGCCAGCAGTTACTCTGGACCGTCCTCCCTTAGCTACACCTTC.

There are many counts of this clonotype. CDR3 DNA sequence: TGTGCCAGCAGCTTACACGCCCGAGTGGGGCCGAAACTGTTTTTT. Translation gives CASSLHARVGPKLFF. The chain is built from TRBV7-9 and TRBJ1-4; tentatively, D is TRBD1 (5 bases). V was trimmed by 2 bases and J by 11 bases, leaving 18 bases between them. The germline CDR1 and CDR2 sequences are SEHNR and FQNEAQ (reference sequence). This CDR3 comprises 15 residues.

This clonotype was detected many times. For the CDR3, the DNA is TGCAGCGGGGGGGCCTACAATGAGCAGTTCTTC. Protein sequence: CSGGAYNEQFF. This chain links TRBV29-1 with TRBJ2-1; weak D call: TRBD2 (6 bases). V was trimmed by 7 bases and J by 2 bases, leaving 6 bases between them. The CDR3 spans 11 residues. Germline assignment: CDR1 SQVTM and CDR2 ANQGSEA.

This clonotype has a count of ten or more. The rearrangement joins TRBV6-2 or TRBV6-3 to TRBJ2-7; D call uncertain. V was cut by 2 bases and J by 7 bases, with 9 bases left in between. The CDR3 loop spans 12 amino acids. CDR1 and CDR2 (germline): MNHEY, SVGEGT. CDR3 protein: CASSYGSQEQYF. As DNA, the CDR3 is TGTGCCAGCAGTTACGGTTCACAGGAGCAGTACTTC.

This clonotype was recorded many times. The CDR3 DNA sequence: TGCGCCAGCAGCCAAGAGGTACCTCGAATTAGGGCTTCTGGGGGTGAGCAGTTCTTC. Translating it yields CASSQEVPRIRASGGEQFF. The chain carries TRBV4-3 and TRBJ2-1; D may match TRBD1 or TRBD2 (5 bases each). The CDR3 is 19 amino acids. Germline-derived CDR1 and CDR2 are LGHNA and YSLEER. Trimming removed 0 bases at V and 9 bases at J, with 27 bases between.

This clonotype turned up a few times. The CDR3 loop reads CASSTPGSEGALHF. CDR3 bases: TGCGCCAGCAGTACGCCAGGGAGCGAGGGGGCCCTCCACTTT. The chain employs TRBV10-2 and TRBJ1-6; perhaps TRBD1 as D (6 bases). CDR3 length: 14 residues. Trimming left V 5 bases short and J 14 bases short, with 19 bases between. Germline V CDR1 and CDR2: WSHSY, SAAADI.

This clonotype was observed a few times. This rearrangement joins TRBV7-3 to TRBJ2-3; D unresolved. The CDR3 consists of 15 residues. Germline CDR1 is SGHTA and CDR2 is FQGTGA. V lost 4 bases to trimming and J lost 2 bases, with 13 bases between them. As DNA, the CDR3 is TGTGCCAGCAGCTCGACCTTTGCCCACACAGATACGCAGTATTTT. Amino acid sequence: CASSSTFAHTDTQYF.

This clonotype has more than one count but fewer than ten. The chain has TRBV7-9 and TRBJ1-5; D gene uncertain. Trimming shortened V by 3 bases and J by 8 bases, and 14 bases separated the two germline ends. The CDR3 loop spans 14 amino acids. Germline V gene sequence: CDR1 SEHNR, CDR2 FQNEAQ (reference sequence). The CDR3 DNA follows: TGTGCCAGCAGCTTGGAGACGGCGGCGGAGCCCCAGCATTTT. Translating it yields CASSLETAAEPQHF.

This clonotype occurred many times. The V call is TRBV10-3, the J call TRBJ2-5; 11 bases map to TRBD1. The CDR3 contains 13 residues. V was pared by 11 bases and J by 3 bases, with 5 bases of the junction left unmatched. Germline lookup yields CDR1 ENHRY and CDR2 SYGVKD. This CDR3 is CAAGTGGKETQYF. DNA of the CDR3: TGTGCCGCCGGGACAGGGGGGAAAGAGACCCAGTACTTC.

The chain combines TRBV20-1 with TRBJ1-2; D is possibly TRBD1 (5 bases). CDR1 DFQATT and CDR2 SNEGSKA come from the germline V gene (reference sequence). V lost 0 bases and J lost 5, with 16 bases in between. The CDR3 has 15 residues. In DNA form, the CDR3 reads TGCAGTGCTAGAGATTTTCGGGGGGAGAAATATGGCTACACCTTC. It translates to CSARDFRGEKYGYTF.

The chain is built from TRBV11-2 and TRBJ1-1, with D uncertain. The V gene lost 4 bases and the J gene lost 9 bases, with 18 bases spanning the gap. This CDR3 is built from 14 residues. Per germline, CDR1 SGHAT and CDR2 FQNNGV. In DNA form, the CDR3 reads TGTGCCAGCAGCTCGGCGGCCTATAACCAGAAAGCTTTCTTT. This encodes CASSSAAYNQKAFF.

This clonotype was detected ten times or more. This chain joins TRBV7-2 and TRBJ2-7; D is unresolved. The CDR3 runs 12 residues. Trimming removed 5 bases from V and 6 bases from J, with 11 bases in between. Germline V gene sequence: CDR1 SGHTA, CDR2 FQGNSA. CDR3 sequence: CASSLTTSEQYF. The CDR3, as DNA: TGTGCCAGCAGCCTAACGACCTCCGAGCAGTACTTC.

This rearrangement joins TRBV19 to TRBJ2-5; TRBD1 matches at 8 bases. There are 19 residues in the CDR3. Germline V gene lookup returns CDR1 LNHDA and CDR2 SQIVND (reference sequence). The trim removed 3 bases at V and 5 bases at J, leaving 20 bases unmatched. In DNA form, the CDR3 reads TGTGCCAGTAGTATTGACAGCTTAGGGGGACAGGCTTCGAGGGAGACCCAGTACTTC. Amino acid sequence: CASSIDSLGGQASRETQYF.

This clonotype has only a few counts. V usage is TRBV7-2 and J usage is TRBJ1-6; D possibly corresponds to TRBD1 (5 bases). Germline V gene data show CDR1 as SGHTA and CDR2 as FQGNSA. The CDR3 totals 16 residues. V was trimmed by 4 bases and J by 5 bases, leaving 15 bases between them. For the CDR3, the DNA is TGTGCCAGCAGCTACAGGCGCATCATGGATAATTCACCCCTCCACTTT. It translates to CASSYRRIMDNSPLHF.

This clonotype has ten or more counts. At one end the junction does not follow the germline gene, possibly because of a read error. CDR3 DNA: TGTGCCAGCAGCTTAGGTGGGGTCACTGAAGCTTTCTTT. Translated, it gives CASSLGGVTEAFF. The chain recombines TRBV5-1 with TRBJ1-1, with unresolved D. CDR1 and CDR2 from the germline V gene are SGHRS and YFSETQ. The CDR3 covers 13 residues.

This clonotype was found a few times. The J gene is TRBJ1-2, the V gene TRBV12-3 or TRBV12-4; a weak D match, TRBD1 (6 bases). V shed 2 bases and J shed 5 bases, with 12 bases lying between them. The CDR3 loop spans 14 amino acids. The CDR3 region is CASSLTGMGYGYTF. In DNA form, the CDR3 reads TGTGCCAGCAGTTTAACAGGGATGGGATATGGCTACACCTTC.

This clonotype was recorded many times. The J gene is TRBJ2-3, the V gene TRBV20-1; perhaps TRBD2 as D (6 bases). The CDR3 has 16 amino acids. The germline CDR1 and CDR2 sequences are DFQATT and SNEGSKA (reference sequence). Trimming shortened V by 0 bases and J by 0 bases, and 13 bases separated the two germline ends. CDR3 bases: TGCAGTGCTAGAGATCTGGGAGGCAAAAGCACAGATACGCAGTATTTT. Translating gives CSARDLGGKSTDTQYF.

In its sample, this clonotype was seen many times. The chain carries TRBV6-2 or TRBV6-3 and TRBJ2-3; D ambiguous. V was cut by 2 bases and J by 1 base, with 1 base left in between. Looked up from germline, CDR1 is MNHEY and CDR2 is SVGEGT. The CDR3 spans 12 residues. The CDR3 bases are TGTGCCAGCAGTTACGGCACAGATACGCAGTATTTT. Its protein product is CASSYGTDTQYF.

This clonotype was detected a few times. The genes are TRBV4-2 and TRBJ1-1, with TRBD1 matching over 7 bases. The CDR3 sequence is 15 residues long. The V gene's germline CDR1 is LGHNA and CDR2 YNFKEQ. J gave up 5 bases and V 4 bases, and 10 bases lay outside the gene matches. CDR3 sequence reads: CASSPSGGGGTEAFF. The DNA for the CDR3 is TGTGCCAGCAGCCCCTCCGGAGGGGGCGGGACTGAAGCTTTCTTT.

This clonotype was detected a few times. The V call is TRBV6-6, the J call TRBJ1-4; D gene unclear. Trimming took off 1 base at V and 8 bases at J, with 14 bases between the two ends. The germline CDR1 and CDR2 sequences are MNHNY and SVGAGI (reference sequence). The CDR3 loop spans 15 amino acids. CDR3 coding DNA: TGTGCCAGCAGTTACTTAAACATAGGGCAGGAAAAACTGTTTTTT. Its translation: CASSYLNIGQEKLFF.

This clonotype was recorded at least ten times. V usage is TRBV20-1 and J usage is TRBJ2-1; D possibly corresponds to TRBD2 (6 bases). The CDR3 totals 16 residues. Germline V gene sequence: CDR1 DFQATT, CDR2 SNEGSKA (reference sequence). V was clipped by 0 bases and J by 4 bases, with 16 bases between them. This chain's CDR3 is CSARDYKRATYNEQFF. For the CDR3, the DNA is TGCAGTGCTAGAGATTATAAGCGGGCTACTTACAATGAGCAGTTCTTC.

This clonotype showed up many times. The V gene is TRBV18, the J gene TRBJ2-4, with a weak D call TRBD1 (6 bases). The germline V and J ends were trimmed by 0 bases and 8 bases, with 11 bases remaining between them. This CDR3 is built from 14 residues. Germline values: CDR1 KGHSH, CDR2 LQKENI. The CDR3 sequence is CASSPPNRADIQYF. For the CDR3, the DNA is TGTGCCAGCTCACCACCGAACAGGGCGGACATTCAGTACTTC.